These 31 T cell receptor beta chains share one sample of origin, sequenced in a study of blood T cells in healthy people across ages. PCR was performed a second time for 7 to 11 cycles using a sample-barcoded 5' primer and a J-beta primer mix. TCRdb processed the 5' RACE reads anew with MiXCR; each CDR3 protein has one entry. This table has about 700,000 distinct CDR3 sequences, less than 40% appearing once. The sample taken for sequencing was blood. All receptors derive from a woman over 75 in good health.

This chain's CDR3 is CASSLDGTMTRGYTF. DNA of the CDR3: TGCGCCAGCAGCTTGGACGGGACCATGACTCGGGGCTACACCTTC. V usage is TRBV5-1 and J usage is TRBJ1-2; D is possibly TRBD1 (5 bases). The CDR3 totals 15 residues. Germline CDR1 reads SGHRS; CDR2 reads YFSETQ. Between the trimmed V and J ends, which lost 0 bases and 8 bases, there was a span of 17 bases.

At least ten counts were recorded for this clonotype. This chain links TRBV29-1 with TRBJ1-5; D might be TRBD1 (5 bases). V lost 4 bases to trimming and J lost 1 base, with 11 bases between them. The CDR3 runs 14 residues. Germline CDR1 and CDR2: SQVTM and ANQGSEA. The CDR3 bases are TGCAGCGTTGGAGGGGCCAACAGCAATCAGCCCCAGCATTTT. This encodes CSVGGANSNQPQHF.

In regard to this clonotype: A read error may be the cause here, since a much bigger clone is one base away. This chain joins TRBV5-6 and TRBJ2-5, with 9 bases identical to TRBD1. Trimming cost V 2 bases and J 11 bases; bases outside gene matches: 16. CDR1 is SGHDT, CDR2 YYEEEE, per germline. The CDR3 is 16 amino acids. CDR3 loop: CASSLYDRGSYNEQYF. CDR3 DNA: TGTGCCAGCAGCTTATACGACAGGGGGTCCTACAATGAGCAGTACTTC.

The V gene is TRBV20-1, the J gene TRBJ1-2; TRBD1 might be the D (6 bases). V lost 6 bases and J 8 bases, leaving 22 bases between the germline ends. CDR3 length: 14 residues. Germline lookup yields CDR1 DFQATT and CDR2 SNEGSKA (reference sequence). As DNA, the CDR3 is TGCAGTGCACACGGGGGCAGGGTCGAGATGGGCTACACCTTC. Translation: CSAHGGRVEMGYTF.

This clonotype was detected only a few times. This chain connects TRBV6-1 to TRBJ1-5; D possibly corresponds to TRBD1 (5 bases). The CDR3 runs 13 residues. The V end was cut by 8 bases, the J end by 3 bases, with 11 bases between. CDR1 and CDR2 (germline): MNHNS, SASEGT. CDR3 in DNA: TGTGCCAGCTTTTACGGACACAATCAGCCCCAGCATTTT. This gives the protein CASFYGHNQPQHF.

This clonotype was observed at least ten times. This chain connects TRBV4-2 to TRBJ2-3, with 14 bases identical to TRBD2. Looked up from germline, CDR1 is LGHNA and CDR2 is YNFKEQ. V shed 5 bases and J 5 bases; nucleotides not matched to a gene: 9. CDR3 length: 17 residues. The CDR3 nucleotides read TGTGCCAGCAGCTCCACGACTAGCGGGGGGGCAGGAGATACGCAGTATTTT. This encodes CASSSTTSGGAGDTQYF.

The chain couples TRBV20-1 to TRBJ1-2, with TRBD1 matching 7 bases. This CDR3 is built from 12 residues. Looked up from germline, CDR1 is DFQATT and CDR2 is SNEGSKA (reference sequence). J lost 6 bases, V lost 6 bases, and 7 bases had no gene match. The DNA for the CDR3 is TGCAGTGCAGCGACAGGGACGGATGGCTACACCTTC. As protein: CSAATGTDGYTF.

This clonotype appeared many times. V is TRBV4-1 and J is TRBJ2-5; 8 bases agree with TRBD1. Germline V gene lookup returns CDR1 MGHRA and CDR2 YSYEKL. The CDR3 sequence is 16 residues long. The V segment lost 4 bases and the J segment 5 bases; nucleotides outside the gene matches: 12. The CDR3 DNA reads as TGCGCCAGCAGCCCGGTGGGACAGGATGTCGGGGAGACCCAGTACTTC. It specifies CASSPVGQDVGETQYF.

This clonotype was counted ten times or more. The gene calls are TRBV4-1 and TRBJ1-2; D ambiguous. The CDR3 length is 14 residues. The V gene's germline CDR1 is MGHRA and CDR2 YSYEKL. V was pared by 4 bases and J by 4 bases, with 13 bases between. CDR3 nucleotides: TGCGCCAGCAGCCCAGAATGGGAAAGCTATGGCTACACCTTC. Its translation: CASSPEWESYGYTF.

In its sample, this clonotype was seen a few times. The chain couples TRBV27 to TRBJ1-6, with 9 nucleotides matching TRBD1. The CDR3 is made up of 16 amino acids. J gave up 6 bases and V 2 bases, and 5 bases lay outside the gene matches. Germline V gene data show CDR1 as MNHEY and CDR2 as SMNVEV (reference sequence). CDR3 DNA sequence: TGTGCCAGCAGTTTAACCACAGGGGGCGGTAATTCACCCCTCCACTTT. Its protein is CASSLTTGGGNSPLHF.

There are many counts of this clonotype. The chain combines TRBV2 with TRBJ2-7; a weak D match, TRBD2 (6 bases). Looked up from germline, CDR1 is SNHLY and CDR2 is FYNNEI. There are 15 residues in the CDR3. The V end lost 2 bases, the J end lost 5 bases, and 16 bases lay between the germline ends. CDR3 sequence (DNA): TGTGCCAGCAGTGAAAGGGGACGGGGCGGGAACGAGCAGTACTTC. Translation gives CASSERGRGGNEQYF.

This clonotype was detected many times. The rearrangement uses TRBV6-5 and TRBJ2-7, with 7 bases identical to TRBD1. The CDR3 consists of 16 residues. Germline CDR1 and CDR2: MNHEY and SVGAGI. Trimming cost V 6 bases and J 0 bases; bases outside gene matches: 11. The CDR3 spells CASSRAIRDSSYEQYF. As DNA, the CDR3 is TGTGCCAGCAGCCGAGCCATCAGGGACAGCTCCTACGAGCAGTACTTC.

CDR3 nucleotide sequence: TGCAGCGTCCTCGGACTAGCGGATCAAGAGACCCAGTACTTC. It translates to CSVLGLADQETQYF. The chain uses TRBV29-1 and TRBJ2-5, with 10 bases that match TRBD2. Per germline, CDR1 SQVTM and CDR2 ANQGSEA. Trimming cost V 6 bases and J 2 bases; bases outside gene matches: 6. The CDR3 is made up of 14 amino acids.

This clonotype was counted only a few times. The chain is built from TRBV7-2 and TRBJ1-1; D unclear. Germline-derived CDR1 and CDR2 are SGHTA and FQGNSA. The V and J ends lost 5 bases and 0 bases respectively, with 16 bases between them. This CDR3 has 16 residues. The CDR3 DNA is TGTGCCAGCAGCCCTTATCCTGCAGAATTGAACACTGAAGCTTTCTTT. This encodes CASSPYPAELNTEAFF.

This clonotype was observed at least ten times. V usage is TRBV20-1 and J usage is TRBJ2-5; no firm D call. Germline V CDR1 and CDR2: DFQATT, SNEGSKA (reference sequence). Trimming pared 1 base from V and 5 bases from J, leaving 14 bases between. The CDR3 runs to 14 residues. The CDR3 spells CSARAAIHLETQYF. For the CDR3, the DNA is TGCAGTGCTAGAGCAGCGATTCATCTGGAGACCCAGTACTTC.

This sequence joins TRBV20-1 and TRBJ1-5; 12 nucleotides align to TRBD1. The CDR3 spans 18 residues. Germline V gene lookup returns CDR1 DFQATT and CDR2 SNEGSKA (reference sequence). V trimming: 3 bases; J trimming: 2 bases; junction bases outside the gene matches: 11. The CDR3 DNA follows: TGCAGTGCTAGGGCGCCGGGACAGGGGGCTCAGGGCAATCAGCCCCAGCATTTT. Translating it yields CSARAPGQGAQGNQPQHF.

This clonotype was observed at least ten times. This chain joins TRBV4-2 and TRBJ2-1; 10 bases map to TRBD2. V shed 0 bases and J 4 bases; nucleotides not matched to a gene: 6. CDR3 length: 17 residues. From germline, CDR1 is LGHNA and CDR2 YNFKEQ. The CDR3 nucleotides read TGTGCCAGCAGCCAAGATTTCCTAGCGGGGGTATACAATGAGCAGTTCTTC. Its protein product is CASSQDFLAGVYNEQFF.

CDR3 bases: TGTGCCATCAGTGAGTCGAATTCACCCCTCCACTTT. This gives the protein CAISESNSPLHF. V is TRBV10-3 and J is TRBJ1-6; D remains unclear. CDR3 length: 12 amino acids. Deletions cut 0 bases from V and 7 bases from J, with 1 base between. Germline V gene sequence: CDR1 ENHRY, CDR2 SYGVKD.

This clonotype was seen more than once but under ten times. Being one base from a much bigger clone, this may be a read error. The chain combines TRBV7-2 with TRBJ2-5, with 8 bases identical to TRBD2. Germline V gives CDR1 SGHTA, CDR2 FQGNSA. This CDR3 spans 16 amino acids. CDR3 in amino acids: CVSSLAGSGGGETQYF. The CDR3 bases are TGTGTCAGCAGCTTAGCTGGGAGCGGGGGCGGAGAGACCCAGTACTTC.

The DNA for the CDR3 is TGCGCCAGCAGCTTTTATCCTGACGGGGGGACCACAGATACGCAGTATTTT. Translated, it gives CASSFYPDGGTTDTQYF. This rearrangement joins TRBV5-1 to TRBJ2-3; TRBD2 matches 7 bases. V lost 2 bases and J lost 2; bases outside the gene matches: 11. Germline CDR1 and CDR2: SGHRS and YFSETQ. This CDR3 comprises 17 residues.

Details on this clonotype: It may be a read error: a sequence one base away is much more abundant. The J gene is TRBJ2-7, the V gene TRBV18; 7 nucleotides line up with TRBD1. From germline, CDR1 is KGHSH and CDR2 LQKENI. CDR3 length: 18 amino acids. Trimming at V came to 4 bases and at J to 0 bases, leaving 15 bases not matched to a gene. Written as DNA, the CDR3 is TGTGCCAGCTCACTATCGATTAGACCGAGACAGGGCTCCTACGAGCAGTACTTC. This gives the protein CASSLSIRPRQGSYEQYF.

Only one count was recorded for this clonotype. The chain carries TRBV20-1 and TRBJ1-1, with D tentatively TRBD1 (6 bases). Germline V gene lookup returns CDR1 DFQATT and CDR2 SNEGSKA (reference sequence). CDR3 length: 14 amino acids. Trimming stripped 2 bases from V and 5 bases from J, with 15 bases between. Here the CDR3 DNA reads TGCAGTGCTAGACAAACAGGGCGTCGGACTGAAGCTTTCTTT. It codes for CSARQTGRRTEAFF.

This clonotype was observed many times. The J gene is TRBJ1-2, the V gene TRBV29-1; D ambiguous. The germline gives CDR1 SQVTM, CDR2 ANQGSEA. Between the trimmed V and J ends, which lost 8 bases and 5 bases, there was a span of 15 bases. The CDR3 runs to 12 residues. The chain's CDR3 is CSFRNRGYGYTF. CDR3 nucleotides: TGCAGCTTCAGGAACCGCGGGTATGGCTACACCTTC.

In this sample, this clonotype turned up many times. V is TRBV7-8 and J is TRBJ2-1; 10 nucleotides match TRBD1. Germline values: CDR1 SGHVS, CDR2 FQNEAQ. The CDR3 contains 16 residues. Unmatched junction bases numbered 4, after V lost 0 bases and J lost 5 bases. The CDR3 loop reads CASSLARDRGNNEQFF. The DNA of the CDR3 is TGTGCCAGCAGCTTAGCGCGGGACAGGGGTAACAATGAGCAGTTCTTC.

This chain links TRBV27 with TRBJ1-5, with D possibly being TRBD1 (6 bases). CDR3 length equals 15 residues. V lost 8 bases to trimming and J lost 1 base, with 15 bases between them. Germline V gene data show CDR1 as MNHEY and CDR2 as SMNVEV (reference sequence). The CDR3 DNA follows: TGTGCCAGCCGACCTCGAGGGGGGAGCAATCAGCCCCAGCATTTT. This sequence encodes CASRPRGGSNQPQHF.

The CDR3 region is CASSERQVNTEAFF. The DNA for the CDR3 is TGTGCCAGCAGTGAAAGGCAGGTGAACACTGAAGCTTTCTTT. The genes are TRBV2 and TRBJ1-1; D remains unclear. The germline CDR1 and CDR2 sequences are SNHLY and FYNNEI. This CDR3 is 14 amino acids long. Trimming removed 2 bases at V and 0 bases at J, with 7 bases between. Together with reference TRBV2 and TRBJ1-1, the CDR3 gives the full variable domain: EPEVTQTPSHQVTQMGQEVILRCVPISNHLYFYWYRQILGQKVEFLVSFYNNEISEKSEIFDDQFSVERPDGSNFTLKIRSTKLEDSAMYFCASSERQVNTEAFFGQGTRLTVV.

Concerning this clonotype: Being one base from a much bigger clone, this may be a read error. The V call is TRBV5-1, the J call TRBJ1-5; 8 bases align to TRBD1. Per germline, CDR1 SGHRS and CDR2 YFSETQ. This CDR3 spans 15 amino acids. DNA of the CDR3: TGCGCCGGCAGCTTTGGGACAGGATTTAATCAGCCCCAGCATTTT. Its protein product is CAGSFGTGFNQPQHF.

The CDR3 nucleotides are TGCAGTGGTACGCCAGGGACTATTGGAGATACGCAGTATTTT. It specifies CSGTPGTIGDTQYF. The rearrangement links TRBV20-1 to TRBJ2-3; 7 bases are shared with TRBD2. Looked up from germline, CDR1 is DFQATT and CDR2 is SNEGSKA (reference sequence). The trim removed 7 bases at V and 5 bases at J, leaving 12 bases unmatched. The CDR3 is made up of 14 amino acids.

As DNA, the CDR3 is TGTGCCAGCAGTCGGAGACAGAACACTGAAGCTTTCTTT. Translated, it gives CASSRRQNTEAFF. The rearrangement uses TRBV12-3 or TRBV12-4 and TRBJ1-1; D not certain. The CDR3 contains 13 residues. V dropped 5 bases and J dropped 1 base, with 8 bases sitting between them.

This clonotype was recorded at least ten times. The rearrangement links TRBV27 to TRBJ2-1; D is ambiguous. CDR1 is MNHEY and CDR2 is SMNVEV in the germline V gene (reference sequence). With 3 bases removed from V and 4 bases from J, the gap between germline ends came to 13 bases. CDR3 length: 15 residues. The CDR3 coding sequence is TGTGCCAGCAGTTTCAGAAGGGTGGAATACAATGAGCAGTTCTTC. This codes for CASSFRRVEYNEQFF.

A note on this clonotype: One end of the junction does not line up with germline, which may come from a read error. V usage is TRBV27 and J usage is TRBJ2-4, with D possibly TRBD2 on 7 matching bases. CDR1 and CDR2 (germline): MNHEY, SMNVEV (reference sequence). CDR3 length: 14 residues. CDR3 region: CASSSSGDYNEQYF. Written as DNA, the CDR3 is TGCGCCAGCAGCTCCTCAGGGGACTACAATGAGCAGTACTTC.